These 17 T cell receptor beta chains were all obtained from the same sample, sequenced in a study of beta chain features in type 1 diabetes. The study, taken as a whole, reports: Significant though moderate, a shortening of TCRB CDR3s appeared in all four CD4+ subsets of Type 1 diabetes patients.

Isolated RNA was reverse transcribed in full, so expressed TCRB transcripts were sequenced. Libraries were prepared by immunoSEQ multiplex PCR; TCRdb keeps only in-frame clonotypes and omits some of them. The repertoire has hundreds of thousands of clones, roughly 13% of them found once; the top ten carry approximately 0.039%. Their antigens are not known. The sample comprised naive CD4+ T cells from blood. These receptors all come from a man aged 18 to 30 with type 1 diabetes.

This clone was seen a few times. The chain employs TRBV7-9 and TRBJ2-3; 10 bases line up with TRBD1. The CDR3 consists of 15 residues. Germline CDR1 reads SEHNR; CDR2 reads FQNEAQ (reference sequence). Losses at the gene ends were 6 bases for V and 5 bases for J; bases not matched to a gene: 8. The CDR3 is CASRYMTGGRDTQYF. The CDR3 bases are TGTGCCAGCAGATATATGACAGGGGGCCGAGATACGCAGTATTTT.

This clone was seen a few times. The genes are TRBV19 and TRBJ1-4; D uncertain. The CDR3 consists of 16 residues. CDR1 is LNHDA, CDR2 SQIVND, per germline (reference sequence). V lost 3 bases and J 0 bases, leaving 11 bases between the germline ends. The DNA for the CDR3 is TGTGCCAGTAGTATGACGGGGTCTGCAACTAATGAAAAACTGTTTTTT. Encoded protein: CASSMTGSATNEKLFF.

This rearrangement joins TRBV27 to TRBJ2-5; 11 bases line up with TRBD2. CDR1 and CDR2 (germline): MNHEY, SMNVEV (reference sequence). This CDR3 spans 15 amino acids. Trimming cost V 4 bases and J 5 bases; bases outside gene matches: 6. The chain's CDR3 is CASSYLAGGPETQYF. The CDR3 DNA is TGTGCCAGCAGTTATTTAGCGGGGGGGCCGGAGACCCAGTACTTC.

The V and J genes are TRBV23-1 and TRBJ1-5, with 8 nucleotides matching TRBD1. TRBV23-1 is an ORF, and what it does is uncertain. Trimming removed 2 bases from V and 1 base from J; junction bases left unmatched: 7. The length of the CDR3 is 17 residues. The CDR3 region is CASSQLGQGLSNQPQHF. CDR3 DNA sequence: TGCGCCAGCAGTCAACTTGGACAGGGCCTCAGCAATCAGCCCCAGCATTTT.

The chain joins TRBV4-3 to TRBJ1-1; D perhaps matches TRBD1 (5 bases). The CDR3 sequence is 14 residues long. CDR1 is LGHNA and CDR2 is YSLEER in the germline V gene. Trimming cost V 4 bases and J 3 bases, with 12 bases left between them. CDR3 sequence: CASSRTGGHTEAFF. The CDR3 nucleotides read TGCGCCAGCAGCCGGACCGGGGGTCACACTGAAGCTTTCTTT.

This clone was seen a few times. Mismatch with germline at one junction end may stem from a read error. The chain links TRBV28 to TRBJ2-7, with TRBD1 as a possible D gene (5 bases). The CDR3 loop spans 11 amino acids. Germline CDR1 reads MDHEN; CDR2 reads SYDVKM. The chain's CDR3 is CASSLWETADW. CDR3 nucleotide sequence: TGTGCCAGCAGTTTATGGGAGACAGCAGACTGG.

The table lists this clone with a few counts. The rearrangement uses TRBV5-1 and TRBJ2-7; D is uncertain. CDR3 length equals 14 residues. Trimming removed 0 bases from V and 2 bases from J, with 9 bases in between. The germline V gene encodes CDR1 SGHRS and CDR2 YFSETQ. The CDR3 sequence is CASSLVVTPYEQYF. The CDR3 DNA reads as TGCGCCAGCAGCTTGGTTGTGACCCCCTACGAGCAGTACTTC.

This clone occurred a few times. The CDR3 nucleotides are TGTGCCAGCAGCCGGCGAGGGTCGGGTGGCTGGTCCTACGAGCAGTACTTC. Its protein is CASSRRGSGGWSYEQYF. The V and J genes are TRBV7-2 and TRBJ2-7; D is possibly TRBD2 (5 bases). CDR3 length equals 17 residues. The germline V gene has CDR1 SGHTA and CDR2 FQGNSA. The ends were cut back, 5 bases at V and 1 base at J, with 21 bases in the middle.

This rearrangement joins TRBV5-4 to TRBJ2-1; D is ambiguous. This CDR3 spans 13 amino acids. Germline CDR1 and CDR2: SGHNT and YYREEE (reference sequence). Trimming stripped 1 base from V and 5 bases from J, with 7 bases between. The CDR3 here is CASSLIHDNEQFF. DNA for the CDR3: TGTGCCAGCAGCTTGATACATGACAATGAGCAGTTCTTC.

The rearrangement links TRBV6-6 to TRBJ2-3, with 7 bases identical to TRBD2. This CDR3 is built from 15 residues. The germline V gene encodes CDR1 MNHNY and CDR2 SVGAGI (reference sequence). The V and J ends lost 7 bases and 2 bases, in that order; junction bases with no gene match: 9. The CDR3: CASIGPAGFTDTQYF. DNA for the CDR3: TGTGCCAGCATCGGCCCAGCGGGATTCACAGATACGCAGTATTTT.

The table lists this clone with a few counts. The gene calls are TRBV4-3 and TRBJ2-4; weak D call: TRBD2 (5 bases). Germline CDR1 and CDR2: LGHNA and YSLEER. Trimming took off 0 bases at V and 1 base at J, with 10 bases between the two ends. The CDR3 is made up of 16 amino acids. Here the CDR3 reads CASSQDTGSAKNIQYF. CDR3 nucleotides: TGCGCCAGCAGCCAAGATACGGGGAGCGCCAAAAACATTCAGTACTTC.

V usage is TRBV30 and J usage is TRBJ1-2; a possible D gene is TRBD1 (6 bases). This CDR3 contains 13 residues. Germline V gene data show CDR1 as GTSNPN and CDR2 as SVGIG (reference sequence). V was cut by 2 bases and J by 3 bases, with 10 bases left in between. CDR3 loop: CAWSPGVHYGYTF. The CDR3 coding sequence is TGTGCCTGGAGTCCAGGGGTACACTATGGCTACACCTTC.

This clone was counted a few times. The chain couples TRBV29-1 to TRBJ1-2; perhaps TRBD1 as D (5 bases). CDR1 SQVTM and CDR2 ANQGSEA come from the germline V gene. Trimming took off 4 bases at V and 2 bases at J, with 14 bases between the two ends. The CDR3 totals 14 residues. The CDR3 sequence: CSVVEQASNYGYTF. The CDR3 nucleotides are TGCAGCGTTGTCGAACAGGCATCCAACTATGGCTACACCTTC.

This clone was seen a few times. This rearrangement joins TRBV30 to TRBJ2-7; 14 bases fit TRBD2. The germline gives CDR1 GTSNPN, CDR2 SVGIG (reference sequence). J lost 3 bases, V lost 1 base, and 14 bases had no gene match. This CDR3 has 19 residues. Here the CDR3 reads CAWSDNPGTSGSGYYEQYF. For the CDR3, the DNA is TGTGCCTGGAGTGATAATCCCGGGACTAGCGGGAGTGGCTACTACGAGCAGTACTTC. The full variable domain, in which reference TRBV30 and TRBJ2-7 provide the parts outside the CDR3, is SQTIHQWPATLVQPVGSPLSLECTVEGTSNPNLYWYRQAAGRGLQLLFYSVGIGQISSEVPQNLSASRPQDRQFILSSKKLLLSDSGFYLCAWSDNPGTSGSGYYEQYFGPGTRLTVT.

The chain combines TRBV11-1 with TRBJ2-7, with D unresolved. The CDR3 is 14 residues long. V dropped 5 bases and J dropped 0 bases, with 11 bases sitting between them. From germline, CDR1 is SGHAT and CDR2 FQDESV (reference sequence). CDR3 region: CASSPDVSSYEQYF. DNA of the CDR3: TGTGCCAGCAGCCCCGACGTGAGCTCCTACGAGCAGTACTTC.

This clone was detected a few times. Other DNA variants within this sample encode the same CDR3. The V and J genes are TRBV6-5 and TRBJ1-1, with 7 bases matching TRBD1. This CDR3 is built from 15 residues. In germline, CDR1 is MNHEY, CDR2 SVGAGI. Trimming took 0 bases from V and 0 from J; bases not matched to a gene: 1. CDR3 amino acids: CASSYSGTVNTEAFF. CDR3 bases: TGTGCCAGCAGTTACTCCGGGACAGTGAACACTGAAGCTTTCTTT.

This clone turned up a few times. The chain joins TRBV29-1 to TRBJ1-1; D is unclear. The CDR3 runs to 11 residues. Germline V gene lookup returns CDR1 SQVTM and CDR2 ANQGSEA. Trimming shortened V by 6 bases and J by 6 bases, and 11 bases separated the two germline ends. The CDR3 reads CSVDPVAEAFF. DNA of the CDR3: TGCAGCGTCGACCCTGTAGCTGAAGCTTTCTTT.